This T cell receptor (beta chain) was captured by sequencing in a study of regulatory T cells in long-lasting Graves disease. Whole-study context: Persistent Graves' disease required over 5 years of antithyroid drugs and positive TSH receptor antibodies.

This clonotype was found a few times. Its cognate antigen is unknown. The CDR3 is made up of 14 amino acids. Trimming pared 8 bases from V and 4 bases from J, leaving 17 bases between. Germline V gene data show CDR1 as MNHNS and CDR2 as SASEGT. TCR beta libraries were built with iRepertoire HTBI primers and Arm-PCR of CDR3 regions. TCRdb redid the calling of the multiplex PCR reads with MiXCR, one entry per CDR3 protein. In the table there are around 460,000 distinct CDR3 sequences, approximately 22% of which are singletons. Study results and caveats: Sharing of public clonotypes was greater in persistent patients (over 2,500) than in new patients (around 1,000). The analysis examined peripheral blood only and excluded thyroid tissue.

Time point meaning: persistent/refractory GD, antithyroid drugs over 5 years with positive TRAb. Extracted PBMC RNA gave rise to the TCR library. Specimen: peripheral blood mononuclear cells (PBMCs), collected when the disease was refractory, from a patient treated with antithyroid drugs. The source of this sequence is a female donor with Graves disease. The chain has TRBV6-1 and TRBJ1-1, with D possibly matching TRBD1 (5 bases). The CDR3 loop is CASHSRGGGTEAFF. DNA for the CDR3: TGTGCCAGCCATAGTAGGGGCGGGGGCACTGAAGCTTTCTTT.